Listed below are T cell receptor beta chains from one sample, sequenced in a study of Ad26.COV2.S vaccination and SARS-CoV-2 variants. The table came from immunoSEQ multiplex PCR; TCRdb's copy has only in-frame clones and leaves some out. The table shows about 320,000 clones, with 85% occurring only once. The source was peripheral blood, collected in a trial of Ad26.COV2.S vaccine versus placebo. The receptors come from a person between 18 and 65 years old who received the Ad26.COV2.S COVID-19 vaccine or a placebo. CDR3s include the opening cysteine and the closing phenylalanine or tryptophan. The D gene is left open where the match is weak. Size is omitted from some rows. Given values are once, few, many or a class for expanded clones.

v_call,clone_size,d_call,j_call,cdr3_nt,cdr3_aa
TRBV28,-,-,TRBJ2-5,TGTGCCAGCAGTCCCCCGACGGGGGGCGGAGAGACCCAGTACTTC,CASSPPTGGGETQYF
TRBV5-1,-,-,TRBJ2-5,TGCGCCAGCAGCTTGGTTGGGCCCCAAGAGACCCAGTACTTC,CASSLVGPQETQYF
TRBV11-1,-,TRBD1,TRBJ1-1,TGTGCCAGCAGCATAGCGGGACAGGGGGTTTTCTTT,CASSIAGQGVFF
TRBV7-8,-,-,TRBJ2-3,TGTGCCAGCAGCTTAGTTCTAGCGAGCACAGATACGCAGTATTTT,CASSLVLASTDTQYF
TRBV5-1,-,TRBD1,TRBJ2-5,TGCGCCAGCAGCTTGCCTTCGGGACAGGCGTTAGAGACCCAGTACTTC,CASSLPSGQALETQYF
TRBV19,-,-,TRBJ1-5,TGTGCCAGTAGTCACCCCTCGGGGCAATACTACAATCAGCCCCAGCATTTT,CASSHPSGQYYNQPQHF
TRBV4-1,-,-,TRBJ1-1,TGCGCCAGCAGCCAAGTAGGCCAGGGGAGGACGGACACTGAAGCTTTCTTT,CASSQVGQGRTDTEAFF
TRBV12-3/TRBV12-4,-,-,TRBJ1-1,TGTGCCAGCAGTTTAACAGGGAACACTGAAGCTTTCTTT,CASSLTGNTEAFF
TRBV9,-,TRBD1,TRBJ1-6,TGTGCCAGCAGCGTAGTCGGGACAGGGGATTCACCCCTCCACTTT,CASSVVGTGDSPLHF
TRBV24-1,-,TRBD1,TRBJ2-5,TGTGCCACCAGTGACCCCCGGGACAGGGGTGGAGAGACCCAGTACTTC,CATSDPRDRGGETQYF
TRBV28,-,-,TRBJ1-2,TGTGCCAGCAGCGCAACCCGGTTAAACTATGGCTACACCTTC,CASSATRLNYGYTF
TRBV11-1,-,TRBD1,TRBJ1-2,TGTGCCAGCAGCTCCTCGGGGACAGGGTTCGGGGGCTACACCTTC,CASSSSGTGFGGYTF
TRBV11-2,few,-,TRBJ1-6,TGTGCCAGCAGCTCCGGAGACTTACCCCTCCACTTT,CASSSGDLPLHF
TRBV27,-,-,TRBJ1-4,TGTGCCAGCAGTTTATCCGGGGGGGGTGCAACTAATGAAAAACTGTTTTTT,CASSLSGGGATNEKLFF
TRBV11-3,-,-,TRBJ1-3,TGTGCCAGCAGGCATCGGGCTGGAAACACCATATATTTT,CASRHRAGNTIYF
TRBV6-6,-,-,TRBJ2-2,TGTGCCAGCAGTTACAGGGGCGCGAACACCGGGGAGCTGTTTTTT,CASSYRGANTGELFF
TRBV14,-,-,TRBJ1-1,TGTGCCAGCAGCCAAGGTTTAAACCTGGGCACTGAAGCTTTCTTT,CASSQGLNLGTEAFF
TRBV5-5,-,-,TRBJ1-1,TGTGCCAGCAGCTTGGCACGGAACACTGAAGCTTTCTTT,CASSLARNTEAFF
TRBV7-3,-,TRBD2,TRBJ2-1,TGTGCCAGCAGGTTGAGCGGGGGGAGTATCAATGAGCAGTTCTTC,CASRLSGGSINEQFF
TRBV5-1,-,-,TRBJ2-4,TGCGCCAGCAGCGAGGCGGTCGCTGCCAGCGTTCAGTACTTC,CASSEAVAASVQYF
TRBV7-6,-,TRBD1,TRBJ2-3,TGTGCCAGCAGCTTATGGGGACAGGGACAGGATACGCAGTATTTT,CASSLWGQGQDTQYF
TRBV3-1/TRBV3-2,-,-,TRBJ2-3,TGTGCCAGCAGTCCCGAGATGAGCACAGATACGCAGTATTTT,CASSPEMSTDTQYF
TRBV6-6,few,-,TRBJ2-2,TGTGCCAGCAGTTATAACACCGGGGAGCTGTTTTTT,CASSYNTGELFF
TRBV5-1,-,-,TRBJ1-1,TGCGCCAGCACCTCGCCGGACGGACAAGGCGCTTTCTTT,CASTSPDGQGAFF
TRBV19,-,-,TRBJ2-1,TGTGCCAGTAGTCCCTGGAATTTAGGCTTGCGCGGAGCTGAGCAGTTCTTC,CASSPWNLGLRGAEQFF
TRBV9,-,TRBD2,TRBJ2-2,TGTGCCAGCAGCTCTAGCGGGGGGTTTTTGAACACCGGGGAGCTGTTTTTT,CASSSSGGFLNTGELFF
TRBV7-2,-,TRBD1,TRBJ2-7,TGTGCCAGCAGCTTAAGACAGGGGCCGTTCTACGAGCAGTACTTC,CASSLRQGPFYEQYF
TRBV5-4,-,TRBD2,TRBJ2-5,TGTGCCAGCAGCCTGCCCGGGACTAGCGGGGGACAAGAGACCCAGTACTTC,CASSLPGTSGGQETQYF
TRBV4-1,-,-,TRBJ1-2,TGCGCCAGCAGCCAAGATAGTGACGCTGCTAACTATGGCTACACCTTC,CASSQDSDAANYGYTF
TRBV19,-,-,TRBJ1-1,TGTGCCAGTAAAACGACCGCCTGGGGAACTGAAGCTTTCTTT,CASKTTAWGTEAFF
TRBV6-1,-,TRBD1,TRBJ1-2,TGTGCCAGCAGTGAAGATCAGGGGGTAAACTATGGCTACACCTTC,CASSEDQGVNYGYTF
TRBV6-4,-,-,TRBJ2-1,TGTGCCAGCAGCGCCGGAAGGGATCTCGGCTACAATGAGCAGTTCTTC,CASSAGRDLGYNEQFF
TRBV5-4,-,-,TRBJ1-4,TGTGCCAGCAGCTCCTATACCGCAACTAATGAAAAACTGTTTTTT,CASSSYTATNEKLFF
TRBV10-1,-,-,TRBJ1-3,TGCGCCAGCAGAGAATACAGGGCTGGAAACACCATATATTTT,CASREYRAGNTIYF
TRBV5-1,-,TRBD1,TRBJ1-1,TGCGCCAGCAGCCTTCTCGGGACAGGGACTGAAGCTTTCTTT,CASSLLGTGTEAFF